One sample yielded the 26 T cell receptor beta chains listed below, sequenced in a study of T cells in Graves' hyperthyroidism and ophthalmopathy. TCR beta CDR3 regions were amplified from RNA. The HTBI primer set drove a first-round RT-PCR of the TCR CDR3. TCRdb redid the calling of the multiplex PCR reads with MiXCR, one entry per CDR3 protein. This sample has 500,000 to 600,000 distinct CDR3 sequences, with 40% to 55% found just once. The specimen sequenced was peripheral blood or thyroid tissue (not recorded which). The origin of the receptors is an adult woman with Graves' disease, either hyperthyroidism or ophthalmopathy (not recorded which).

This clonotype was seen only once. This chain links TRBV2 with TRBJ1-6; the D gene is possibly TRBD1 (6 bases). CDR3 length: 16 amino acids. CDR1 SNHLY and CDR2 FYNNEI come from the germline V gene. Trimming left V 5 bases short and J 0 bases short, with 11 bases between. The CDR3 loop reads CASSWTDSSYNSPLHF. Written as DNA, the CDR3 is TGTGCCAGCAGTTGGACAGACAGCTCCTATAATTCACCCCTCCACTTT.

Turning to this clonotype: The junction does not match germline at one end; this may be a read error. V gene TRBV2 combines with J gene TRBJ1-5; TRBD1 is a possible D gene (5 bases). This CDR3 comprises 16 residues. CDR1 is SNHLY and CDR2 is FYNNEI in the germline V gene. This CDR3 reads CASSSRGNSNQPLGCW. CDR3 nucleotides: TGTGCCAGCAGCTCTCGGGGGAATAGCAATCAGCCCCTAGGCTGCTGG.

This clonotype was seen just once. V is TRBV29-1 and J is TRBJ1-2; D is unclear. The CDR3 has 9 residues. Looked up from germline, CDR1 is SQVTM and CDR2 is ANQGSEA. Trimming removed 4 bases at V and 8 bases at J, with 5 bases between. The CDR3 loop reads CSVVRGYTF. CDR3 DNA sequence: TGCAGCGTTGTACGCGGCTACACCTTC.

There are a few counts of this clonotype. This sequence joins TRBV10-2 and TRBJ1-1, with 8 bases aligning to TRBD1. Germline CDR1 reads WSHSY; CDR2 reads SAAADI. The junction had 7 bases not matched to a gene; V was cut back by 8 bases and J by 5 bases. The CDR3 contains 13 residues. In DNA, the CDR3 is TGCGCCAGCGGACAGGGCGATTTGACTGAAGCTTTCTTT. It specifies CASGQGDLTEAFF.

This clonotype turned up a few times. Compared with germline, one end of the junction differs, possibly owing to a read error. V gene TRBV9 combines with J gene TRBJ1-2; D gene ambiguous. Germline V gene lookup returns CDR1 SGDLS and CDR2 YYNGEE. The CDR3 runs to 8 residues. The CDR3 here is CASSGSTF. CDR3 nucleotides: TGTGCCAGCAGCGGCTCCACCTTC.

J is TRBJ1-2 and V is TRBV7-9; D gene ambiguous. Germline CDR1 and CDR2: SEHNR and FQNEAQ (reference sequence). V lost 6 bases and J lost 8, with 13 bases in between. This CDR3 has 12 amino acids. The CDR3 region is CASRGRGDGYTF. In nucleotides, the CDR3 is TGTGCCAGCAGAGGACGGGGTGACGGCTACACCTTC. Combining the CDR3 with reference TRBV7-9 and TRBJ1-2 gives the whole variable domain DTGVSQNPRHKITKRGQNVTFRCDPISEHNRLYWYRQTLGQGPEFLTYFQNEAQLEKSRLLSDRFSAERPKGSFSTLEIQRTEQGDSAMYLCASRGRGDGYTFGSGTRLTVV.

The CDR3 here is CSVGSDLGLTF. The CDR3 coding sequence is TGCAGCGTTGGGTCGGACTTAGGCCTGACTTTC. The chain carries TRBV29-1 and TRBJ2-6, with a weak D call TRBD2 (5 bases). Germline CDR1 and CDR2: SQVTM and ANQGSEA. CDR3 size: 11 residues. Trimming cost V 4 bases and J 15 bases, with 13 bases left between them.

J is TRBJ1-6 and V is TRBV25-1; TRBD1 agrees at 8 bases. CDR3 size: 14 residues. V was pared by 4 bases and J by 18 bases, with 14 bases of the junction left unmatched. Germline CDR1 is MGHDK and CDR2 is SYGVNS. The CDR3 spells CASSGSGGAATPHF. The CDR3 region has the DNA TGTGCCAGCAGTGGTTCAGGGGGCGCCGCCACCCCCCACTTT.

This clonotype was counted ten times or more. This chain joins TRBV11-3 and TRBJ1-1; the D gene is possibly TRBD1 (6 bases). The CDR3 runs 16 residues. The V gene lost 6 bases and the J gene lost 4 bases, with 21 bases spanning the gap. Germline V CDR1 and CDR2: SGHNT, YENEEA. Written as DNA, the CDR3 is TGTGCCAGCAGTTCCGGGACACCAGACGCGGGCACTGAAGCTTTCTTT. This translates into CASSSGTPDAGTEAFF. Full variable domain (outside the CDR3, taken from reference TRBV11-3 and TRBJ1-1): EAGVVQSPRYKIIEKKQPVAFWCNPISGHNTLYWYLQNLGQGPELLIRYENEEAVDDSQLPKDRFSAERLKGVDSTLKIQPAELGDSAVYLCASSSGTPDAGTEAFFGQGTRLTVV.

The J gene is TRBJ1-5, the V gene TRBV10-3; weak D call: TRBD1 (6 bases). The CDR3 is 15 amino acids. From germline, CDR1 is ENHRY and CDR2 SYGVKD. Trimming took off 0 bases at V and 5 bases at J, with 11 bases between the two ends. The CDR3 sequence: CAISESRSGDQPQHF. CDR3 sequence (DNA): TGTGCCATCAGTGAGTCTAGATCAGGGGATCAGCCCCAGCATTTT.

This clonotype has ten or more counts. The J gene is TRBJ2-7, the V gene TRBV7-2, with D perhaps TRBD2 (6 bases). Germline CDR1 and CDR2: SGHTA and FQGNSA. This CDR3 contains 13 residues. The V end was cut by 3 bases, the J end by 7 bases, with 13 bases between. CDR3 in amino acids: CASSLGPGVEQYF. The CDR3 DNA sequence: TGTGCCAGCAGCTTGGGACCGGGAGTTGAGCAGTACTTC. Full variable domain (remainder filled in from reference TRBV7-2 and TRBJ2-7): GAGVSQSPSNKVTEKGKDVELRCDPISGHTALYWYRQSLGQGLEFLIYFQGNSAPDKSGLPSDRFSAERTGGSVSTLTIQRTQQEDSAVYLCASSLGPGVEQYFGPGTRLTVT.

This chain's CDR3 is CAISRTGEPQHF. CDR3 sequence (DNA): TGTGCCATCAGTAGGACAGGTGAGCCCCAGCATTTT. The chain uses TRBV10-3 and TRBJ1-5, with 7 bases matching TRBD1. This CDR3 has 12 amino acids. Per the germline V gene, CDR1 is ENHRY and CDR2 is SYGVKD. V lost 5 bases, J lost 8 bases, and 3 bases stayed unmatched.

V usage is TRBV2 and J usage is TRBJ1-2; possible D gene TRBD1, 6 bases. V was trimmed by 5 bases and J by 5 bases, leaving 9 bases between them. Germline V gene lookup returns CDR1 SNHLY and CDR2 FYNNEI. CDR3 length: 12 amino acids. The DNA of the CDR3 is TGTGCCAGCAGTCAAGGACAGTATGGCTACACCTTC. It is translated as CASSQGQYGYTF.

In its sample, this clonotype was seen many times. V usage is TRBV10-3 and J usage is TRBJ2-7, with D perhaps given as TRBD1 or TRBD2 (5 bases each). CDR1 is ENHRY and CDR2 is SYGVKD in the germline V gene. The CDR3 is 12 residues long. Trimming took 5 bases from V and 2 from J, leaving 7 bases between them. CDR3 DNA: TGTGCCATCAGTAGGGGAGCCTACGAGCAGTACTTC. Translated: CAISRGAYEQYF.

As regards this clonotype: The conserved phenylalanine or tryptophan is not found at the CDR3 terminus, so this likely reflects a read error. Because the CDR3's place on the DNA is in doubt, the DNA is left out and the CDR3 is given as listed by TCRdb. The chain carries TRBV12-3 or TRBV12-4 and TRBJ1-2; the D call of TRBD1 is as the table states it, not checked on the DNA. Counting both end residues, the CDR3 totals 12 amino acids. Here the CDR3 reads CASSMDRGGYAL.

This clonotype was observed a few times. The chain combines TRBV10-3 with TRBJ1-5, with TRBD1 matching over 10 bases. The CDR3 covers 12 residues. J gave up 11 bases and V 11 bases, and 9 bases lay outside the gene matches. Looked up from germline, CDR1 is ENHRY and CDR2 is SYGVKD. DNA for the CDR3: TGTGCCGTGGGACAGGGGCAGGAGACCCAGCATTTT. This sequence encodes CAVGQGQETQHF.

This clonotype was observed a single time. The V gene is TRBV5-1, the J gene TRBJ2-2; D is possibly TRBD1 (5 bases). The ends were cut back, 0 bases at V and 1 base at J, with 10 bases in the middle. The CDR3 contains 16 residues. Germline V gene sequence: CDR1 SGHRS, CDR2 YFSETQ. CDR3 loop: CASSLVSTGNTGELFF. The CDR3 nucleotides are TGCGCCAGCAGCTTGGTTTCAACAGGGAACACCGGGGAGCTGTTTTTT.

This clonotype has more than one count but fewer than ten. The rearrangement joins TRBV6-5 to TRBJ1-6, with unresolved D. The CDR3 consists of 14 residues. V was clipped by 4 bases and J by 9 bases, with 13 bases between them. CDR1 and CDR2 from the germline V gene are MNHEY and SVGAGI. CDR3 amino acids: CASSWKGFGSPLHF. CDR3 sequence (DNA): TGTGCCAGCAGTTGGAAGGGTTTCGGTTCACCCCTCCACTTT.

The gene calls are TRBV10-3 and TRBJ2-5, with 10 bases lining up with TRBD1. The CDR3 has 14 residues. Per germline, CDR1 ENHRY and CDR2 SYGVKD. With 10 bases clipped from V and 5 bases from J, the junction kept 10 bases outside the gene matches. The DNA of the CDR3 is TGTGCCACACAGGACAGGGGGATGATGGAGACCCAGTACTTC. Translation gives CATQDRGMMETQYF.

This clonotype has a handful of counts. The gene calls are TRBV7-9 and TRBJ1-2; 10 nucleotides match TRBD1. Losses at the gene ends were 6 bases for V and 6 bases for J; bases not matched to a gene: 4. Looked up from germline, CDR1 is SEHNR and CDR2 is FQNEAQ (reference sequence). This CDR3 contains 13 residues. This chain's CDR3 is CASSPDRGHGYTF. CDR3 sequence (DNA): TGTGCCAGCAGTCCTGACAGGGGGCATGGCTACACCTTC. The variable domain in full, completed from reference TRBV7-9 and TRBJ1-2, reads DTGVSQNPRHKITKRGQNVTFRCDPISEHNRLYWYRQTLGQGPEFLTYFQNEAQLEKSRLLSDRFSAERPKGSFSTLEIQRTEQGDSAMYLCASSPDRGHGYTFGSGTRLTVV.

Worth noting for this clonotype: A read error is possible here, since a much larger clone lies one base away. This chain joins TRBV20-1 and TRBJ2-7, with 9 bases fitting TRBD2. Germline values: CDR1 DFQATT, CDR2 SNEGSKA (reference sequence). The CDR3 extends over 15 amino acids. CDR3 in amino acids: CGAPSLAGVSYEQYF. The CDR3 bases are TGCGGTGCCCCGTCCTTAGCGGGAGTTTCCTACGAGCAGTACTTC.

J is TRBJ1-5 and V is TRBV6-5, with unresolved D. V lost 2 bases and J 4 bases, leaving 15 bases between the germline ends. Germline V gene sequence: CDR1 MNHEY, CDR2 SVGAGI. This CDR3 contains 16 residues. CDR3 sequence (DNA): TGTGCCAGCAGTTACAGCAGATTGGGTGGGAATCAGCCCCAGCATTTT. Its protein product is CASSYSRLGGNQPQHF.

This clonotype was recorded at least ten times. The chain is built from TRBV7-2 and TRBJ2-2, with D possibly matching TRBD1 (5 bases). Trimming removed 3 bases at V and 4 bases at J, with 12 bases between. CDR3 length: 15 residues. CDR1 is SGHTA and CDR2 is FQGNSA in the germline V gene. The CDR3 DNA follows: TGTGCCAGCAGCTTTCCAATTAGGGGCACCGGGGAGCTGTTTTTT. This encodes CASSFPIRGTGELFF.

The rearrangement links TRBV29-1 to TRBJ1-3; tentatively, D is TRBD1 (5 bases). Germline V gene data show CDR1 as SQVTM and CDR2 as ANQGSEA. V gave up 4 bases and J gave up 0 bases, with 10 bases separating them. The CDR3 runs to 14 residues. The CDR3 loop reads CSVAQGSSGNTIYF. The CDR3 coding sequence is TGCAGCGTTGCGCAGGGCAGCTCTGGAAACACCATATATTTT.

The genes are TRBV7-8 and TRBJ2-7; D is unresolved. V was cut by 3 bases and J by 6 bases, with 21 bases left in between. The CDR3 is 16 residues long. Germline CDR1 is SGHVS and CDR2 is FQNEAQ. DNA for the CDR3: TGTGCCAGCAGCTTGAGCAGGAACACACTCTCAGGCGAGCAGTACTTC. It yields the protein CASSLSRNTLSGEQYF.

V and J are TRBV10-3 and TRBJ2-2, with D unclear. Germline CDR1 is ENHRY and CDR2 is SYGVKD. V lost 4 bases and J lost 0, with 3 bases in between. The CDR3 extends over 13 amino acids. Here the CDR3 DNA reads TGTGCCATCAGTGTGGCGAACACCGGGGAGCTGTTTTTT. Protein sequence: CAISVANTGELFF.